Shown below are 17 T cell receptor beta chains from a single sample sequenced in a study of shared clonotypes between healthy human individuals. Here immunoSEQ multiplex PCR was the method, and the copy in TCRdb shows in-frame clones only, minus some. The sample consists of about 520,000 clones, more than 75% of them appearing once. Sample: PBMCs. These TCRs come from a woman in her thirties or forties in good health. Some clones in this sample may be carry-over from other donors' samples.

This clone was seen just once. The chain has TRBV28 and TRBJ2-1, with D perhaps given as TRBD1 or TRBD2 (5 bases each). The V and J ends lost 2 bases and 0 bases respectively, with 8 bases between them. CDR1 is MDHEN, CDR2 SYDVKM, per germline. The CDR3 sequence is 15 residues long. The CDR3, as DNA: TGTGCCAGCAGTTTACGGGACCCCTCCTACAATGAGCAGTTCTTC. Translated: CASSLRDPSYNEQFF.

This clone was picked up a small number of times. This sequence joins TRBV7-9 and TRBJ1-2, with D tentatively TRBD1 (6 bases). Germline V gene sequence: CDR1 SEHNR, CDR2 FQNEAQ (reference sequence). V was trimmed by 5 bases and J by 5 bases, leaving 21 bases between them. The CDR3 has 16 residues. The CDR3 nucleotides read TGTGCCAGCAGCCCTTACGACAGGTCCGAGACTTATGGCTACACCTTC. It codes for CASSPYDRSETYGYTF.

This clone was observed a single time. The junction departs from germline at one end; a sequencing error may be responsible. The CDR3 DNA reads as TGTGCCTGGAGTGTGTTAAATAGCGATCAGCCCCAGCATTTT. It encodes CAWSVLNSDQPQHF. The chain combines TRBV30 with TRBJ1-5; no reliable D call. Germline CDR1 is GTSNPN and CDR2 is SVGIG (reference sequence). The CDR3 contains 14 residues.

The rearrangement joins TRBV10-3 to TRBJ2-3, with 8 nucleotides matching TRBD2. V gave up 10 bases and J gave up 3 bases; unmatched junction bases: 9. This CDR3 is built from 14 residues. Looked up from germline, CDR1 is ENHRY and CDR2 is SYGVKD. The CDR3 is CASRGGLATDTQYF. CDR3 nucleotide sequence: TGTGCCAGTCGAGGCGGACTAGCAACAGATACGCAGTATTTT.

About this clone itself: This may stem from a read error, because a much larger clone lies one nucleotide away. The CDR3 region is CASSERTGNTGELFF. Here the CDR3 DNA reads TGTGCCAGCAGTGAAAGGACAGGGAACACCGGGGAGCTGTTTTTT. V usage is TRBV6-1 and J usage is TRBJ2-2; 7 positions match TRBD1. V was pared by 2 bases and J by 1 base, with 1 base of the junction left unmatched. The CDR3 covers 15 residues. Germline lookup yields CDR1 MNHNS and CDR2 SASEGT.

The CDR3 bases are TGTGCCAGTAGTAAGGGGAGCGGGCGTTCCTACAATGAGCAGTTCTTC. Translating it yields CASSKGSGRSYNEQFF. The V gene is TRBV19, the J gene TRBJ2-1, with a tentative D call TRBD2 (6 bases). Deletions cut 4 bases from V and 1 base from J, with 14 bases between. This CDR3 has 16 amino acids. Germline V lookup: CDR1 LNHDA, CDR2 SQIVND (reference sequence). Combining the CDR3 with reference TRBV19 and TRBJ2-1 gives the whole variable domain DGGITQSPKYLFRKEGQNVTLSCEQNLNHDAMYWYRQDPGQGLRLIYYSQIVNDFQKGDIAEGYSVSREKKESFPLTVTSAQKNPTAFYLCASSKGSGRSYNEQFFGPGTRLTVL.

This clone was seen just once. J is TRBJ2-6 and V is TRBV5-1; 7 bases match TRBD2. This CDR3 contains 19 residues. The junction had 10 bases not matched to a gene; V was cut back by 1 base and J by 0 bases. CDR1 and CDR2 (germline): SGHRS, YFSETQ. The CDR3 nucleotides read TGCGCCAGCAGCTTGAGCGGAAGGGAGGGGCACTCTGGGGCCAACGTCCTGACTTTC. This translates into CASSLSGREGHSGANVLTF. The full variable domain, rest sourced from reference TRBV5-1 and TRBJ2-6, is KAGVTQTPRYLIKTRGQQVTLSCSPISGHRSVSWYQQTPGQGLQFLFEYFSETQRNKGNFPGRFSGRQFSNSRSEMNVSTLELGDSALYLCASSLSGREGHSGANVLTFGAGSRLTVL.

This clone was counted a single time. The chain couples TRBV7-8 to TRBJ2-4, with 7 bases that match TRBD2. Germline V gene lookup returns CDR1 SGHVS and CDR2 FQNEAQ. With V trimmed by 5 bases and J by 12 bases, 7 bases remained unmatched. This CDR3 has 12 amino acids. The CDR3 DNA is TGTGCCAGCAGCCCGGAGGGAGGGCATCAGTACTTC. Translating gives CASSPEGGHQYF. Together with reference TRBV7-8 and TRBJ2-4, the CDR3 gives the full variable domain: GAGVSQSPRYKVAKRGQDVALRCDPISGHVSLFWYQQALGQGPEFLTYFQNEAQLDKSGLPSDRFFAERPEGSVSTLKIQRTQQEDSAVYLCASSPEGGHQYFGAGTRLSVL.

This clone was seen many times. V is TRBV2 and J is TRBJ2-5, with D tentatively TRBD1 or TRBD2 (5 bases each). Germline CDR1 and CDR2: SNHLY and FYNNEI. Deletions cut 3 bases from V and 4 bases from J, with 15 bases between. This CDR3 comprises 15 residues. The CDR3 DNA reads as TGTGCCAGCAGTGATCAGGGCCTAGGACTAGAGACCCAGTACTTC. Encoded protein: CASSDQGLGLETQYF.

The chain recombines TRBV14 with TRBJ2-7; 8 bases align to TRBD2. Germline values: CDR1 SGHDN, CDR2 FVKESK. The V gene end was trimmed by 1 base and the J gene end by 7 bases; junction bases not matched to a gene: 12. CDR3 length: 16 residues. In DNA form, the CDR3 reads TGTGCCAGCAGCCAAGCGGGACTAGTGACGGCGGGGGAGCAGTACTTC. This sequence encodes CASSQAGLVTAGEQYF.

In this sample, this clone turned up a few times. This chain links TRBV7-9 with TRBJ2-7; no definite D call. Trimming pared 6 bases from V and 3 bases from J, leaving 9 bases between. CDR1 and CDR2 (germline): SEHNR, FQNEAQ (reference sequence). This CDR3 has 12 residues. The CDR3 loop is CASRSTIYEQYF. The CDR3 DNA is TGTGCCAGCAGGTCGACCATCTACGAGCAGTACTTC.

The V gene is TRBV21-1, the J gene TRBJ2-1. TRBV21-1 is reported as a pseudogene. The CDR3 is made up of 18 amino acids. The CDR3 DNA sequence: TGTGCCAGCAGACAACTCCCCGGGCCACCAGGATCCTACAATGAGCAGTTCTTC. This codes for CASRQLPGPPGSYNEQFF.

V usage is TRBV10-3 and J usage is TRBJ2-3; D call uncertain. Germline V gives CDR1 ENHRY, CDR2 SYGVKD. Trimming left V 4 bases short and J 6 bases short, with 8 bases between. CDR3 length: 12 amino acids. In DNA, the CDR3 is TGTGCCATCAGTGCGATTAGGGATACGCAGTATTTT. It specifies CAISAIRDTQYF.

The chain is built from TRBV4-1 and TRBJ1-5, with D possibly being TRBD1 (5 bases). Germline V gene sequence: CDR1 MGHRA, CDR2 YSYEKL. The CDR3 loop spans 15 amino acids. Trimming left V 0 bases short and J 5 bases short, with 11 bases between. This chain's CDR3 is CASSQDTGQYQPQHF. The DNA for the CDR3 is TGCGCCAGCAGCCAAGACACGGGGCAGTATCAGCCCCAGCATTTT.

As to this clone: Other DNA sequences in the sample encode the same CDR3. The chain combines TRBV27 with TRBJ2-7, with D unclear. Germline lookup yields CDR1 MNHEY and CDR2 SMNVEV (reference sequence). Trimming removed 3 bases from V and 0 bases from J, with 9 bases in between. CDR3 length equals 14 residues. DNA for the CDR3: TGTGCCAGCAGTTTTGGGCGAAACTCCTACGAGCAGTACTTC. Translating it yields CASSFGRNSYEQYF.

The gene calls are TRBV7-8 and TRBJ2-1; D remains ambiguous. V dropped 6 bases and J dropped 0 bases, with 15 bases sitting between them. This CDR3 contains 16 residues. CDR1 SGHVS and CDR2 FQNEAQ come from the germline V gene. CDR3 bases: TGTGCCAGCAGGCCAACCTCCGGTAACTCCTACAATGAGCAGTTCTTC. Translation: CASRPTSGNSYNEQFF.

The chain's CDR3 is CASSPMVGEQYF. Here the CDR3 DNA reads TGTGCCAGCAGCCCCATGGTTGGCGAGCAGTACTTC. This chain joins TRBV7-8 and TRBJ2-7; no reliable D call. The CDR3 sequence is 12 residues long. The ends were cut back, 5 bases at V and 6 bases at J, with 11 bases in the middle. The germline gives CDR1 SGHVS, CDR2 FQNEAQ.